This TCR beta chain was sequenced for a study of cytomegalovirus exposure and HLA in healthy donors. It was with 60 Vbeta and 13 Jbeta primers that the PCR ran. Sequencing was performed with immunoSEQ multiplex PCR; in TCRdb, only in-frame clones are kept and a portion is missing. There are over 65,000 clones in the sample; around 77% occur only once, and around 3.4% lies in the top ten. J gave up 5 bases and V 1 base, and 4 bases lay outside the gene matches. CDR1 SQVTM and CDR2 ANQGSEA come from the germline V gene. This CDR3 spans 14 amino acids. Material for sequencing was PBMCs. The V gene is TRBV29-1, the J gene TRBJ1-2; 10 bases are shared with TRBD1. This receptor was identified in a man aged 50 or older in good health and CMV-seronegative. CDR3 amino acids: CSVEGTGGWYGYTF. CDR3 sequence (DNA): TGCAGCGTTGAAGGGACAGGGGGGTGGTATGGCTACACCTTC. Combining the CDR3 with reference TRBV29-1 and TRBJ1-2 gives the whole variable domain SAVISQKPSRDICQRGTSLTIQCQVDSQVTMMFWYRQQPGQSLTLIATANQGSEATYESGFVIDKFPISRPNLTFSTLTVSNMSPEDSSIYLCSVEGTGGWYGYTFGSGTRLTVV.